This T cell receptor (beta chain) was recorded in a study of T cell responses to AZD1222 COVID-19 vaccine. The germline V and J ends were trimmed by 3 bases and 0 bases, with 8 bases remaining between them. This CDR3 region has 14 residues. Per germline, CDR1 LNHDA and CDR2 SQIVND (reference sequence). Repertoires were generated with immunoSEQ multiplex PCR, while TCRdb's copy carries only in-frame clones and drops some. The table has 170,000 or so clones, almost 90% seen once. The input for sequencing was peripheral blood, taken 28 days after the second AZD1222 dose. V usage is TRBV19 and J usage is TRBJ2-5; possibly TRBD2 for D (5 bases). This sequence originates from an adult who received the AZD1222 COVID-19 vaccine. The CDR3 region has the DNA TGTGCCAGTAGTATGGTAGCGAACCAAGAGACCCAGTACTTC. It encodes CASSMVANQETQYF.